These 21 T cell receptor beta chains came from one sample sequenced in a study of cytomegalovirus exposure and HLA in healthy donors. Primers for the PCR totalled 60 Vbeta and 13 Jbeta. Assay used: immunoSEQ multiplex PCR; TCRdb lists only in-frame clones, some missing. The sample has about 140,000 clones, about 76% seen once. The sample consisted of PBMCs. Receptors originate from a female donor in good health and CMV-seronegative.

The chain is built from TRBV4-3 and TRBJ2-3; TRBD2 is a possible D gene (5 bases). The CDR3 is 16 amino acids. CDR1 is LGHNA and CDR2 is YSLEER in the germline V gene. Trimming removed 0 bases from V and 2 bases from J, with 12 bases in between. The CDR3 nucleotides read TGCGCCAGCAGCCAAGATCGAGGAGCGGCCACAGATACGCAGTATTTT. Encoded protein: CASSQDRGAATDTQYF.

This clone was observed a few times. The chain combines TRBV4-3 with TRBJ2-3; 8 bases agree with TRBD2. The CDR3 is 15 residues long. J gave up 3 bases and V 2 bases, and 4 bases lay outside the gene matches. Germline CDR1 LGHNA, CDR2 YSLEER. The CDR3: CASSQTAGVTDTQYF. The CDR3 DNA sequence: TGCGCCAGCAGCCAAACAGCGGGAGTAACAGATACGCAGTATTTT.

The gene calls are TRBV13 and TRBJ2-5, with a weak D call TRBD2 (6 bases). Trimming removed 0 bases from V and 1 base from J, with 6 bases in between. CDR3 size: 14 residues. CDR1 is PRHDT, CDR2 FYEKMQ, per germline (reference sequence). The CDR3 loop is CASSLGRGQETQYF. The CDR3 bases are TGTGCCAGCAGCTTAGGGCGGGGCCAAGAGACCCAGTACTTC.

The gene calls are TRBV10-3 and TRBJ1-2; tentative D call: TRBD1 (5 bases). The CDR3 extends over 13 amino acids. V was cut by 4 bases and J by 6 bases, with 12 bases left in between. CDR1 is ENHRY, CDR2 SYGVKD, per germline. The CDR3 sequence is CAISVGREDGYTF. The DNA for the CDR3 is TGTGCCATCAGTGTCGGCAGGGAAGATGGCTACACCTTC.

The chain links TRBV4-1 to TRBJ2-1; possible D gene TRBD1, 6 bases. In germline, CDR1 is MGHRA, CDR2 YSYEKL. The V gene lost 4 bases and the J gene lost 4 bases, with 11 bases spanning the gap. The CDR3 has 14 residues. The CDR3 sequence: CASSRRGTYNEQFF. CDR3 coding DNA: TGCGCCAGCAGCCGCCGTGGGACATACAATGAGCAGTTCTTC.

V is TRBV27 and J is TRBJ2-7; tentative D call: TRBD2 (5 bases). Germline CDR1 reads MNHEY; CDR2 reads SMNVEV (reference sequence). V dropped 2 bases and J dropped 3 bases, with 8 bases sitting between them. The CDR3 spans 13 residues. Written as DNA, the CDR3 is TGTGCCAGCAGTTTACGTGAGGGCTACGAGCAGTACTTC. Its translation: CASSLREGYEQYF.

The CDR3 region is CAWDSRFTDTQYF. The CDR3, as DNA: TGTGCCTGGGACTCCCGATTCACAGATACGCAGTATTTT. J is TRBJ2-3 and V is TRBV30; the D is unclear. Germline values: CDR1 GTSNPN, CDR2 SVGIG (reference sequence). Trimming left V 5 bases short and J 2 bases short, with 11 bases between. The CDR3 is 13 residues long.

This chain connects TRBV7-6 to TRBJ2-6; D call uncertain. V shed 4 bases and J shed 12 bases, with 13 bases lying between them. The length of the CDR3 is 13 residues. Germline V CDR1 and CDR2: SGHVS, FNYEAQ. The CDR3 loop reads CASSSWANGVLTF. The CDR3 bases are TGTGCCAGCAGCTCCTGGGCCAACGGCGTCCTGACTTTC.

Of note for this clone: The identical CDR3 is also encoded by other nucleotide sequences in the sample. The chain has TRBV7-2 and TRBJ1-5, with D possibly being TRBD1 (5 bases). Trimming shortened V by 0 bases and J by 0 bases, and 9 bases separated the two germline ends. The germline V gene has CDR1 SGHTA and CDR2 FQGNSA. This CDR3 contains 16 residues. In DNA, the CDR3 is TGTGCCAGCAGCTTAGCCGGGGGATATAGCAATCAGCCCCAGCATTTT. Amino acid sequence: CASSLAGGYSNQPQHF.

This clone was observed a handful of times. The chain carries TRBV6-1 and TRBJ1-1, with 7 bases identical to TRBD1. The CDR3 is made up of 14 amino acids. From germline, CDR1 is MNHNS and CDR2 SASEGT. J lost 0 bases, V lost 7 bases, and 5 bases had no gene match. CDR3 protein: CASTEGQLNTEAFF. CDR3 in DNA: TGTGCCAGCACTGAGGGACAGTTGAACACTGAAGCTTTCTTT.

This clone appeared a few times. The chain joins TRBV6-5 to TRBJ1-1, with D possibly being TRBD1 (6 bases). Per germline, CDR1 MNHEY and CDR2 SVGAGI. There are 14 residues in the CDR3. V was cut by 0 bases and J by 4 bases, with 9 bases left in between. CDR3 sequence: CASSYSRGGTEAFF. As DNA, the CDR3 is TGTGCCAGCAGTTACTCTCGAGGGGGCACTGAAGCTTTCTTT.

The chain carries TRBV30 and TRBJ1-2; D gene uncertain. V was cut by 2 bases and J by 2 bases, with 9 bases left in between. CDR1 is GTSNPN, CDR2 SVGIG, per germline (reference sequence). The CDR3 is 13 amino acids. The DNA of the CDR3 is TGTGCCTGGAGTTTCCAGCGGAACTATGGCTACACCTTC. Translation: CAWSFQRNYGYTF. The variable domain in full, completed from reference TRBV30 and TRBJ1-2, reads SQTIHQWPATLVQPVGSPLSLECTVEGTSNPNLYWYRQAAGRGLQLLFYSVGIGQISSEVPQNLSASRPQDRQFILSSKKLLLSDSGFYLCAWSFQRNYGYTFGSGTRLTVV.

The chain combines TRBV30 with TRBJ2-7; D call uncertain. The germline V gene has CDR1 GTSNPN and CDR2 SVGIG (reference sequence). This CDR3 contains 12 residues. Trimming removed 4 bases at V and 1 base at J, with 8 bases between. CDR3 bases: TGTGCCTGGAATGGCGGATCCTACGAGCAGTACTTC. As protein: CAWNGGSYEQYF.

The DNA of the CDR3 is TGTGCCAGCAACTCGGGACTAGGGGACACCGGGGAGCTGTTTTTT. As protein: CASNSGLGDTGELFF. The gene calls are TRBV5-4 and TRBJ2-2; 8 bases align to TRBD2. The CDR3 runs 15 residues. V shed 6 bases, J shed 3 bases, and the junction held 7 bases outside the gene matches. Per germline, CDR1 SGHNT and CDR2 YYREEE (reference sequence).

This chain links TRBV19 with TRBJ1-5; D might be TRBD1 (5 bases). The CDR3 is 14 residues long. Looked up from germline, CDR1 is LNHDA and CDR2 is SQIVND (reference sequence). Trimming removed 5 bases at V and 2 bases at J, with 10 bases between. CDR3 residues: CASSSTGGNQPQHF. The CDR3 bases are TGTGCCAGTAGTTCCACAGGTGGCAATCAGCCCCAGCATTTT.

The chain combines TRBV5-4 with TRBJ2-1; 13 nucleotides line up with TRBD2. Germline CDR1 SGHNT, CDR2 YYREEE (reference sequence). CDR3 length equals 17 residues. Germline trimming cut 0 bases from V and 3 bases from J; bases unmatched to any gene: 3. The CDR3 nucleotides are TGTGCCAGCAGCTTGGCGACTAGCGGGAGGAACTACAATGAGCAGTTCTTC. Its protein is CASSLATSGRNYNEQFF.

The chain links TRBV7-2 to TRBJ2-5; D perhaps matches TRBD1 (6 bases). The CDR3 covers 13 residues. CDR1 is SGHTA, CDR2 FQGNSA, per germline. The germline V and J ends were trimmed by 5 bases and 5 bases, with 12 bases remaining between them. The CDR3 nucleotides read TGTGCCAGCAGCCTCAGGGGTGTGGAGACCCAGTACTTC. Protein sequence: CASSLRGVETQYF.

This rearrangement joins TRBV15 to TRBJ1-4, with a weak D call TRBD1 (6 bases). This CDR3 has 16 residues. Trimming took off 0 bases at V and 4 bases at J, with 12 bases between the two ends. Per germline, CDR1 LNHNV and CDR2 YYDKDF (reference sequence). For the CDR3, the DNA is TGTGCCACCAGCAGAGAACTCGGGACATTTAATGAAAAACTGTTTTTT. This gives the protein CATSRELGTFNEKLFF.

The rearrangement joins TRBV6-5 to TRBJ1-1; D not certain. The CDR3 extends over 11 amino acids. In germline, CDR1 is MNHEY, CDR2 SVGAGI. Trimming stripped 2 bases from V and 11 bases from J, with 9 bases between. The CDR3 here is CASSYRGGAFF. CDR3 in DNA: TGTGCCAGCAGTTACCGAGGCGGGGCTTTCTTT.

The chain has TRBV28 and TRBJ2-7, with D possibly being TRBD2 (6 bases). The germline V gene has CDR1 MDHEN and CDR2 SYDVKM. This CDR3 spans 15 amino acids. V gave up 7 bases and J gave up 0 bases, with 16 bases separating them. The CDR3 loop is CASTIWAGSSYEQYF. CDR3 DNA sequence: TGTGCCAGCACCATCTGGGCGGGGAGCTCCTACGAGCAGTACTTC.

The CDR3 sequence: CASSKDRGQGHEQYF. The DNA for the CDR3 is TGTGCCAGCAGTAAAGATCGAGGACAGGGCCACGAGCAGTACTTC. V and J are TRBV27 and TRBJ2-5; TRBD1 agrees at 8 bases. The DNA end favors TRBJ2-7, so the J call may be wrong. The CDR3 has 15 amino acids. Looked up from germline, CDR1 is MNHEY and CDR2 is SMNVEV (reference sequence).